This entry describes one T cell receptor beta chain. This sample is drawn from a study of blood T cell repertoires in COVID-19. As for the study in general: Spain, Italy and the United States supplied samples that represented acute and convalescent COVID-19.

Repertoires were generated with immunoSEQ multiplex PCR, while TCRdb's copy carries only in-frame clones and drops some. The sample has nearly 300,000 clones, 88% seen once; the top ten hold roughly 7%. Germline trimming cut 5 bases from V and 6 bases from J; bases unmatched to any gene: 6. The CDR3 sequence is 14 residues long. Germline V gene sequence: CDR1 MDHEN, CDR2 SYDVKM. The sample comprised peripheral blood. This receptor was obtained from a woman in her twenties or thirties who had recovered from COVID-19. The J gene is TRBJ1-4, the V gene TRBV28; 7 positions agree with TRBD1. CDR3 in DNA: TGTGCCAGCAGTACACAGGGGTTCGATGAAAAACTGTTTTTT. Protein sequence: CASSTQGFDEKLFF.